The 19 T cell receptor beta chains listed next were all sequenced from one sample in a study of T cell responses to AZD1222 COVID-19 vaccine. TCRdb's copy holds only in-frame clones and misses some; the assay was immunoSEQ multiplex PCR. Of tens of thousands of clones in the sample, about 86% are singletons; the top ten hold 5.5% to 8%. The sample in question was peripheral blood, obtained on day 0 of AZD1222 vaccination. These receptors were taken from an adult in good health.

The V gene is TRBV7-9, the J gene TRBJ1-2, with no clear D. Trimming removed 0 bases at V and 7 bases at J, with 6 bases between. Per germline, CDR1 SEHNR and CDR2 FQNEAQ (reference sequence). The CDR3 spans 12 residues. CDR3 protein: CASSLALGGYTF. DNA of the CDR3: TGTGCCAGCAGCTTAGCTCTAGGTGGCTACACCTTC.

V is TRBV7-2 and J is TRBJ1-2; tentatively, D is TRBD1 (5 bases). With 2 bases removed from V and 8 bases from J, the gap between germline ends came to 24 bases. Germline V gene lookup returns CDR1 SGHTA and CDR2 FQGNSA. The CDR3 consists of 17 residues. CDR3 DNA sequence: TGTGCCAGCAGCTTAATTTATACGGCCGGGGGTTCTCCGGGCTACACCTTC. Amino acid sequence: CASSLIYTAGGSPGYTF.

This rearrangement joins TRBV5-1 to TRBJ2-3, with 11 bases fitting TRBD2. CDR1 is SGHRS, CDR2 YFSETQ, per germline. The length of the CDR3 is 16 residues. The V gene end was trimmed by 5 bases and the J gene end by 0 bases; junction bases not matched to a gene: 5. This CDR3 is CASRPGTSGSTDTQYF. CDR3 DNA: TGCGCCAGCAGACCCGGGACTAGCGGTAGCACAGATACGCAGTATTTT.

The rearrangement joins TRBV28 to TRBJ2-4, with TRBD1 identical over 9 bases. Germline V gene sequence: CDR1 MDHEN, CDR2 SYDVKM. V was clipped by 6 bases and J by 6 bases; unmatched bases: 6. The CDR3 is made up of 14 amino acids. CDR3 DNA: TGTGCCAGCAGCCCCGGGACAGGGAGAAACATTCAGTACTTC. Amino acid sequence: CASSPGTGRNIQYF. The full variable domain, in which reference TRBV28 and TRBJ2-4 provide the parts outside the CDR3, is DVKVTQSSRYLVKRTGEKVFLECVQDMDHENMFWYRQDPGLGLRLIYFSYDVKMKEKGDIPEGYSVSREKKERFSLILESASTNQTSMYLCASSPGTGRNIQYFGAGTRLSVL.

This clone was counted once. In nucleotides, the CDR3 is TGCAGCGTTGCCGGCAGTTCTAGCAATCAGCCCCAGCATTTT. Its translation is CSVAGSSSNQPQHF. The chain carries TRBV29-1 and TRBJ1-5, with no clear D. This CDR3 contains 14 residues. Germline CDR1 reads SQVTM; CDR2 reads ANQGSEA. Trimming pared 4 bases from V and 0 bases from J, leaving 10 bases between.

The chain couples TRBV15 to TRBJ2-7; D perhaps matches TRBD2 (5 bases). There are 15 residues in the CDR3. The germline CDR1 and CDR2 sequences are LNHNV and YYDKDF (reference sequence). Trimming shortened V by 3 bases and J by 2 bases, and 14 bases separated the two germline ends. Here the CDR3 reads CATSREVAPTYEQYF. CDR3 in DNA: TGTGCCACCAGCAGGGAGGTTGCCCCAACCTACGAGCAGTACTTC. Filled out from reference TRBV15 and TRBJ2-7, the complete variable domain reads DAMVIQNPRYQVTQFGKPVTLSCSQTLNHNVMYWYQQKSSQAPKLLFHYYDKDFNNEADTPDNFQSRRPNTSFCFLDIRSPGLGDTAMYLCATSREVAPTYEQYFGPGTRLTVT.

In DNA, the CDR3 is TGTGCCAGCAGCCAAGGGGGAGGCTCCTACAATGAGCAGTTCTTC. Residues: CASSQGGGSYNEQFF. V is TRBV7-6 and J is TRBJ2-1; tentatively, D is TRBD1 or TRBD2 (6 bases each). CDR3 size: 15 residues. Trimming took off 5 bases at V and 0 bases at J, with 11 bases between the two ends. The V gene's germline CDR1 is SGHVS and CDR2 FNYEAQ. The complete variable domain, with remaining parts taken from reference TRBV7-6 and TRBJ2-1, reads GAGVSQSPRYKVTKRGQDVALRCDPISGHVSLYWYRQALGQGPEFLTYFNYEAQQDKSGLPNDRFSAERPEGSISTLTIQRTEQRDSAMYRCASSQGGGSYNEQFFGPGTRLTVL.

The V gene is TRBV4-3, the J gene TRBJ1-2; maybe TRBD1 (6 bases). The ends were cut back, 0 bases at V and 4 bases at J, with 12 bases in the middle. The germline gives CDR1 LGHNA, CDR2 YSLEER. CDR3 length equals 15 residues. Written as DNA, the CDR3 is TGCGCCAGCAGCCAAGATGAAGGGGGGATCTATGGCTACACCTTC. This codes for CASSQDEGGIYGYTF.

This clone showed up just a few times. The chain combines TRBV5-4 with TRBJ2-5; TRBD2 is a possible D gene (5 bases). Germline-derived CDR1 and CDR2 are SGHNT and YYREEE (reference sequence). CDR3 length equals 13 residues. Between the trimmed V and J ends, which lost 0 bases and 3 bases, there was a span of 6 bases. Here the CDR3 DNA reads TGTGCCAGCAGCTTGGGAGGGAAAGAGACCCAGTACTTC. This gives the protein CASSLGGKETQYF.

This rearrangement joins TRBV6-5 to TRBJ2-7; maybe TRBD1 (5 bases). The V end was cut by 6 bases, the J end by 3 bases, with 12 bases between. In germline, CDR1 is MNHEY, CDR2 SVGAGI. The CDR3 extends over 13 amino acids. DNA for the CDR3: TGTGCCAGCAGACCTCAGACAGTCTACGAGCAGTACTTC. Protein: CASRPQTVYEQYF.

Only one count was recorded for this clone. The V gene is TRBV6-1, the J gene TRBJ2-5; no definite D call. V was trimmed by 3 bases and J by 5 bases, leaving 13 bases between them. Germline V CDR1 and CDR2: MNHNS, SASEGT. CDR3 length equals 14 residues. The CDR3 loop reads CASSEALLGETQYF. CDR3 sequence (DNA): TGTGCCAGCAGTGAGGCGCTACTGGGGGAGACCCAGTACTTC.

V usage is TRBV28 and J usage is TRBJ1-1, with no clear D. Trimming removed 0 bases from V and 2 bases from J, with 13 bases in between. The germline V gene has CDR1 MDHEN and CDR2 SYDVKM. The CDR3 spans 16 residues. The CDR3 region is CASSLWVPEPNTEAFF. Here the CDR3 DNA reads TGTGCCAGCAGTTTATGGGTCCCGGAGCCTAACACTGAAGCTTTCTTT. The complete variable domain, with remaining parts taken from reference TRBV28 and TRBJ1-1, reads DVKVTQSSRYLVKRTGEKVFLECVQDMDHENMFWYRQDPGLGLRLIYFSYDVKMKEKGDIPEGYSVSREKKERFSLILESASTNQTSMYLCASSLWVPEPNTEAFFGQGTRLTVV.

The genes are TRBV5-1 and TRBJ1-6; 8 nucleotides align to TRBD1. Germline V gene lookup returns CDR1 SGHRS and CDR2 YFSETQ. Germline trimming cut 2 bases from V and 10 bases from J; bases unmatched to any gene: 8. The CDR3 contains 15 residues. CDR3 residues: CASSLSQGAESPLHF. The CDR3 DNA reads TGCGCCAGCAGCTTAAGTCAGGGGGCAGAGTCACCCCTCCACTTT.

V usage is TRBV18 and J usage is TRBJ1-1; D remains unclear. The V gene's germline CDR1 is KGHSH and CDR2 LQKENI. This CDR3 has 14 amino acids. Trimming stripped 0 bases from V and 3 bases from J, with 8 bases between. The DNA of the CDR3 is TGTGCCAGCTCACCACCGAACACAGACACTGAAGCTTTCTTT. Its translation is CASSPPNTDTEAFF.

The rearrangement joins TRBV30 to TRBJ1-3; D possibly corresponds to TRBD1 (6 bases). The V gene's germline CDR1 is GTSNPN and CDR2 SVGIG (reference sequence). V was cut by 0 bases and J by 4 bases, with 13 bases left in between. This CDR3 is built from 15 residues. CDR3 nucleotide sequence: TGTGCCTGGAGTGTAACAGGGAGTTCCGGAAACACCATATATTTT. Protein product: CAWSVTGSSGNTIYF. Full variable domain (missing parts from reference TRBV30 and TRBJ1-3): SQTIHQWPATLVQPVGSPLSLECTVEGTSNPNLYWYRQAAGRGLQLLFYSVGIGQISSEVPQNLSASRPQDRQFILSSKKLLLSDSGFYLCAWSVTGSSGNTIYFGEGSWLTVV.

This chain connects TRBV9 to TRBJ1-1; D uncertain. Germline V lookup: CDR1 SGDLS, CDR2 YYNGEE. This CDR3 comprises 14 residues. The V end lost 0 bases, the J end lost 0 bases, and 6 bases lay between the germline ends. Here the CDR3 reads CASSVEGLNTEAFF. The CDR3 DNA sequence: TGTGCCAGCAGCGTAGAAGGGTTGAACACTGAAGCTTTCTTT. Supplemented by reference TRBV9 and TRBJ1-1, the full variable domain reads DSGVTQTPKHLITATGQRVTLRCSPRSGDLSVYWYQQSLDQGLQFLIQYYNGEERAKGNILERFSAQQFPDLHSELNLSSLELGDSALYFCASSVEGLNTEAFFGQGTRLTVV.

The chain couples TRBV3-1 (or the pseudogene TRBV3-2) to TRBJ2-7, with 7 bases identical to TRBD1. The CDR3 runs to 17 residues. Trimming cost V 0 bases and J 0 bases; bases outside gene matches: 8. The germline V gene encodes CDR1 LGHDT and CDR2 YNNKEL (reference sequence). The CDR3: CASSQDLQGKHSYEQYF. DNA of the CDR3: TGTGCCAGCAGCCAAGACCTACAGGGGAAACACTCCTACGAGCAGTACTTC.

This chain uses TRBV27 with TRBJ2-2; D is uncertain. The ends were cut back, 6 bases at V and 6 bases at J, with 8 bases in the middle. The CDR3 length is 12 residues. CDR1 and CDR2 (germline): MNHEY, SMNVEV (reference sequence). The CDR3 sequence is CASSFASGELFF. The CDR3 coding sequence is TGTGCCAGCAGCTTTGCGTCCGGGGAGCTGTTTTTT.

V and J are TRBV19 and TRBJ2-1, with D perhaps TRBD2 (5 bases). V lost 5 bases and J 7 bases, leaving 18 bases between the germline ends. The CDR3 consists of 15 residues. Germline lookup yields CDR1 LNHDA and CDR2 SQIVND (reference sequence). The CDR3 is CASSFPTGSGNEQFF. CDR3 sequence (DNA): TGTGCCAGTAGTTTCCCAACGGGGTCGGGGAATGAGCAGTTCTTC.